This is a list of T cell receptor beta chains from one sample in a study of human T cells and chemical hapten exposure. MiXCR, applied by TCRdb to the RACE reads, yields one record per CDR3 protein. The profile shows 95,000 or so distinct CDR3 sequences, 9.5% to 12% of them singletons. Material: whole blood, obtained in connection with sensitization to the hapten diphenylcyclopropenone (DPC). The receptor source for this set is a woman aged 40 to 50 with alopecia areata. Some clones in this sample may be carry-over from other donors' samples. CDR3s leave out the opening cysteine and the closing phenylalanine or tryptophan. The D gene is left open where the match is weak. Rows may omit the clone size; those that give it use once, few, many or a size class.

D: TRBD2; size: few; V: TRBV7-9; CDR3: ASSYPGLAGPSYEQY
D: NA; size: many; V: TRBV19; CDR3: ASKGPSETQY
D: TRBD1; size: NA; V: TRBV12-3/TRBV12-4; CDR3: ASSRGTAAYSNQPQH
D: NA; size: few; V: TRBV2; CDR3: ASSRDPASTDTQY
D: NA; size: NA; V: TRBV7-2; CDR3: ASSFQSPNGEQY
D: NA; size: many; V: TRBV30; CDR3: AWSVSRDEQY
D: NA; size: few; V: TRBV2; CDR3: ASSEGRKNQPQH
D: NA; size: few; V: TRBV4-2; CDR3: ASSPAMNTEAF
D: TRBD2; size: NA; V: TRBV29-1; CDR3: SVGRAGAYNEQF
D: NA; size: NA; V: TRBV20-1; CDR3: SAKTGPRGGYT
D: NA; size: many; V: TRBV7-2; CDR3: ASSFSTGELF
D: NA; size: NA; V: TRBV7-9; CDR3: ASSLAGGLGTEAF
D: NA; size: few; V: TRBV6-5; CDR3: ASSRRSNGNQPQH
D: NA; size: NA; V: TRBV18; CDR3: ASSPGGGNQPQH
D: NA; size: many; V: TRBV5-1; CDR3: ASSRRGSTTTNTGELF
D: TRBD1; size: many; V: TRBV29-1; CDR3: SVDTGGYTEAF
D: TRBD1; size: NA; V: TRBV7-2; CDR3: ASSSLGQGDEQY
D: NA; size: few; V: TRBV27; CDR3: ASSSRASTDTQY
D: NA; size: many; V: TRBV7-9; CDR3: ASSLARSEAF
D: NA; size: NA; V: TRBV7-9; CDR3: ASSLLAPDSPLH
D: NA; size: many; V: TRBV7-2; CDR3: ASSFVRFGQETQY
D: NA; size: NA; V: TRBV28; CDR3: ASSQTGTTKNIQY
D: TRBD1; size: many; V: TRBV5-4; CDR3: ASSWGTGTGEQY
D: TRBD1; size: few; V: TRBV7-9; CDR3: ASSGQGAGDSPLH
D: NA; size: NA; V: TRBV7-2; CDR3: ASSLDRGEGALTGELF
D: TRBD1; size: NA; V: TRBV2; CDR3: ASSRDRDRVYEKLF
D: TRBD1; size: NA; V: TRBV10-3; CDR3: AISEGGDRLH
D: TRBD2; size: NA; V: TRBV12-3/TRBV12-4; CDR3: ASGNPGLGAYNEQF
D: NA; size: few; V: TRBV29-1; CDR3: SVAPAQNSPLH
D: TRBD1; size: NA; V: TRBV9; CDR3: ASSATGGRETQY
D: NA; size: few; V: TRBV2; CDR3: ASLGTYGNTIY
D: TRBD2; size: many; V: TRBV7-8; CDR3: ASSLGGTSYEQY
D: TRBD2; size: few; V: TRBV2; CDR3: ASSEAREYGGELF
D: NA; size: NA; V: TRBV29-1; CDR3: SVVPIGYGYT
D: NA; size: many; V: TRBV28; CDR3: ASTGQINYGYT
D: TRBD1; size: many; V: TRBV28; CDR3: ASSPRKTGGSYGYT
D: TRBD1; size: many; V: TRBV12-5; CDR3: ASGPGTGGWETQY